Sequencing of this TCR beta chain was carried out in a study of T cell responses to AZD1222 COVID-19 vaccine. Sequencing used immunoSEQ multiplex PCR; TCRdb keeps in-frame clones, though not all of them. The table lists about 130,000 clones, 75% to 90% of them singletons. The V and J ends lost 1 base and 2 bases respectively, with 5 bases between them. CDR1 LGHNA and CDR2 YNFKEQ come from the germline V gene. There are 13 residues in the CDR3. Material: peripheral blood, obtained on day 0 of AZD1222 vaccination. The rearrangement joins TRBV4-2 to TRBJ1-1; D is unclear. This receptor was identified in an adult in good health. In DNA, the CDR3 is TGTGCCAGCAGCCAAGGTGTTAACACTGAAGCTTTCTTT. Translating it yields CASSQGVNTEAFF.